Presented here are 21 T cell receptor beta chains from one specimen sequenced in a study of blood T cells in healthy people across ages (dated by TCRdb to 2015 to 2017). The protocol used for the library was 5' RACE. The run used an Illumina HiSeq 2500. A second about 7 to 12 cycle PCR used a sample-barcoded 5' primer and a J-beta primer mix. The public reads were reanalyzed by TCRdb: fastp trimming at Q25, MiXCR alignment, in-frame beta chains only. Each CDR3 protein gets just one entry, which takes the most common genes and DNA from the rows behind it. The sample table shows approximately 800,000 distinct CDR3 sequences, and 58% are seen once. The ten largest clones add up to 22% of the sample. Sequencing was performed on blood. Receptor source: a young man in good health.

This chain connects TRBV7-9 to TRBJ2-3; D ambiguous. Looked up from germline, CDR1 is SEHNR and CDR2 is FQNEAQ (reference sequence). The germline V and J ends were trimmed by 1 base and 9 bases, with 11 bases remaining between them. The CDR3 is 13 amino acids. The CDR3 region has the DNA TGTGCCAGCAGCTTAGATGTGGAAGGCACGCAGTATTTT. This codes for CASSLDVEGTQYF.

CDR3 residues: CASSLLASNEQYF. CDR3 DNA: TGTGCCAGCAGCTTATTGGCCTCTAACGAGCAGTACTTC. This rearrangement joins TRBV7-9 to TRBJ2-4; no definite D call. The J call may not be correct, given that the DNA end is closer to TRBJ2-7. Per germline, CDR1 SEHNR and CDR2 FQNEAQ (reference sequence). The CDR3 length is 13 residues.

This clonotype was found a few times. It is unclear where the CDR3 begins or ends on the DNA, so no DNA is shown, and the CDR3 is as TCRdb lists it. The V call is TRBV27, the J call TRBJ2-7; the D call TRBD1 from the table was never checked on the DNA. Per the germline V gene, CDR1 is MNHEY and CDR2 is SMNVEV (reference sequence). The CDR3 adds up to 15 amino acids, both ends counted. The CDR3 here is CASSTSGPGTYEQYF.

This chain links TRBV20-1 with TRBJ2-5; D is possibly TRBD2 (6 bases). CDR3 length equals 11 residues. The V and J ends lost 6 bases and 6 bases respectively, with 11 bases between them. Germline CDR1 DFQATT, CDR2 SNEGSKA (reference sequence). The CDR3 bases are TGCAGTGCGGCGACTAGGCAGACCCAGTACTTC. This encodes CSAATRQTQYF.

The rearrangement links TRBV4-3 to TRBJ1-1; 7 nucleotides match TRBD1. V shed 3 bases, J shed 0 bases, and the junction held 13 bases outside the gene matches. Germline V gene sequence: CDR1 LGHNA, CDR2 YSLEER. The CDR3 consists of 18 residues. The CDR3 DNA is TGCGCCAGCAGCCAGCTACTAAGCCGACAGGGTCTGAACACTGAAGCTTTCTTT. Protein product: CASSQLLSRQGLNTEAFF.

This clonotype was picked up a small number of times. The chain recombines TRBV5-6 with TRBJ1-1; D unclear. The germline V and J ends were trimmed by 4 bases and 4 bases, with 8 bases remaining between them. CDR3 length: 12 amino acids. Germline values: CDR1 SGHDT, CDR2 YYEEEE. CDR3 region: CASSAYSTEAFF. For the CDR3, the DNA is TGTGCCAGCAGCGCCTACTCCACTGAAGCTTTCTTT.

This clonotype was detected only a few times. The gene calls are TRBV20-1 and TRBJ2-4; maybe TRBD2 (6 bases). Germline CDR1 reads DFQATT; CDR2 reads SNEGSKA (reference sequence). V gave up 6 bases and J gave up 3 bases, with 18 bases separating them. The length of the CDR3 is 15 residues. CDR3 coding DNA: TGCAGTGCCACACCCGGGACTTCTGGCAAAAACATTCAGTACTTC. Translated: CSATPGTSGKNIQYF.

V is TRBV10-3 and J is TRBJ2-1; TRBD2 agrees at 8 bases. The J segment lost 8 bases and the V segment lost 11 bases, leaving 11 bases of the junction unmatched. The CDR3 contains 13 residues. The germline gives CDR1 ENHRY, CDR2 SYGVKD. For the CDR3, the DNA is TGTGCCGCCCATGAGCGGGAGCTCGATGAGCAGTTCTTC. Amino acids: CAAHERELDEQFF.

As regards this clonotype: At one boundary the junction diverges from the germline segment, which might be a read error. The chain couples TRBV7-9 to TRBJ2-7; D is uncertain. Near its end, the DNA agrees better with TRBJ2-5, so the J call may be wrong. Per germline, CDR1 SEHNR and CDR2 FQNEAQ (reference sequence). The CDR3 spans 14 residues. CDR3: CASSSDTLRETQYF. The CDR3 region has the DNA TGCGCCAGCAGCTCAGACACGTTACGAGAGACCCAGTACTTC.

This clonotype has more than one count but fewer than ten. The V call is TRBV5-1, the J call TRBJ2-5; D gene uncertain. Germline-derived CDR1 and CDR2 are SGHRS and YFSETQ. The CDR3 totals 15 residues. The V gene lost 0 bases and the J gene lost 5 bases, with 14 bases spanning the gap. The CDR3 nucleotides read TGCGCCAGCAGCTTGGAGCTCCCCGAAAGGGAGACCCAGTACTTC. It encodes CASSLELPERETQYF.

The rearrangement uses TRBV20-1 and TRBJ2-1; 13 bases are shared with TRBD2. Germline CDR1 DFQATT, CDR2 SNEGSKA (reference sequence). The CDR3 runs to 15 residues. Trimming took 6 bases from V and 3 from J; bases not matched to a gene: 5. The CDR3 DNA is TGCAGTGCCTTCCGGACTAGCGGGGGCTACAATGAGCAGTTCTTC. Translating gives CSAFRTSGGYNEQFF.

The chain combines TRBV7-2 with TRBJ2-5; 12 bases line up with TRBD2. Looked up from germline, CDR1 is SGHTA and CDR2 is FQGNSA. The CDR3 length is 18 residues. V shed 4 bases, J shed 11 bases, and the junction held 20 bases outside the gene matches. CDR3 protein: CASSSRRLAGEHHNEQYF. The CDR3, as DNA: TGTGCCAGCAGCTCGCGCCGACTAGCGGGAGAACACCACAATGAACAGTACTTC. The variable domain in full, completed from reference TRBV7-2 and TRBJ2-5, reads GAGVSQSPSNKVTEKGKDVELRCDPISGHTALYWYRQSLGQGLEFLIYFQGNSAPDKSGLPSDRFSAERTGGSVSTLTIQRTQQEDSAVYLCASSSRRLAGEHHNEQYFGPGTRLLVL.

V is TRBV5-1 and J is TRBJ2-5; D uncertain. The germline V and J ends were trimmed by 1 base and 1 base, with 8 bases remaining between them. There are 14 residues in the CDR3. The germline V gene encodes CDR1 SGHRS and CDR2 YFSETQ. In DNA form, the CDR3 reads TGCGCCAGCAGCTTGCACGGCCCCCAAGAGACCCAGTACTTC. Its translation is CASSLHGPQETQYF.

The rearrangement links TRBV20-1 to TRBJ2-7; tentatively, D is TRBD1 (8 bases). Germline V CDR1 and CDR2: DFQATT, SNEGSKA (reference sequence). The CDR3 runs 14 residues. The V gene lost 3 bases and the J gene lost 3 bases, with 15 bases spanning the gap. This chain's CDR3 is CSASGQGGIYEQYF. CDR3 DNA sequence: TGCAGTGCTAGTGGACAGGGAGGGATCTACGAGCAGTACTTC.

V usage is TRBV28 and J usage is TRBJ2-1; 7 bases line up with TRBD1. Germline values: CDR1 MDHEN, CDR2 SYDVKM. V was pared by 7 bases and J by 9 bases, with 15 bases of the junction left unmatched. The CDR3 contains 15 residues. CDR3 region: CASTALLEGAGEQFF. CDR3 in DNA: TGTGCCAGCACCGCCTTATTAGAGGGGGCAGGTGAGCAGTTCTTC.

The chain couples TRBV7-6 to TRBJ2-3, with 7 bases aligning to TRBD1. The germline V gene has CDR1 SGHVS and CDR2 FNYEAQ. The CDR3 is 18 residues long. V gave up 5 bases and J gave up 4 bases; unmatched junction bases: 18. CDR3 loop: CASSPSLTGSLWADTQYF. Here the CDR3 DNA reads TGTGCCAGCAGCCCATCACTGACAGGGTCTCTTTGGGCAGATACGCAGTATTTT.

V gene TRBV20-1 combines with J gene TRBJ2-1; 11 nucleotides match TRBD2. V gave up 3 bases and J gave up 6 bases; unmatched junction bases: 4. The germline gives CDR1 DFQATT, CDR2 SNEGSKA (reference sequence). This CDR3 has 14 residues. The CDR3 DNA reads TGCAGTGCTAGTTTGACTAGCGGGATCAATGAGCAGTTCTTC. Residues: CSASLTSGINEQFF.

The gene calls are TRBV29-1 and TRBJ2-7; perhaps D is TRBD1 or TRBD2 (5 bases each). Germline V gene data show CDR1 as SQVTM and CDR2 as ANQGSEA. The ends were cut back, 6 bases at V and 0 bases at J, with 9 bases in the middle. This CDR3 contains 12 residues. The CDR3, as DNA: TGCAGCGTGTGGGACGGCTCCTACGAGCAGTACTTC. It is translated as CSVWDGSYEQYF.

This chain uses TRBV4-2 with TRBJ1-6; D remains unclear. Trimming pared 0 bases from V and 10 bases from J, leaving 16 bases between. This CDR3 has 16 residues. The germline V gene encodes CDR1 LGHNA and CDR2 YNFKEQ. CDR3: CASSQDGQGWYSPLHF. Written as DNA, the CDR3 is TGTGCCAGCAGCCAAGACGGTCAAGGGTGGTACTCACCCCTCCACTTT.

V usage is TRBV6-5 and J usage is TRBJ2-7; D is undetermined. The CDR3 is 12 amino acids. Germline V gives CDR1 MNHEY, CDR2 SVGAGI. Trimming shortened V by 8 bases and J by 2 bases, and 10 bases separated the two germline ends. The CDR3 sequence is CASASNPYEQYF. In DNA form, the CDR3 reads TGTGCCAGCGCTTCAAATCCCTACGAGCAGTACTTC.

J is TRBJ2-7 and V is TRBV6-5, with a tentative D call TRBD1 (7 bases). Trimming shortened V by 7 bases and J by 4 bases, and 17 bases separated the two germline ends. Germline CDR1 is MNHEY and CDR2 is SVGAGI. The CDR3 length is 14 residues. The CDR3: CASKRQGGPYEQYF. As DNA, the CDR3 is TGTGCCAGCAAAAGGCAGGGGGGACCTTACGAGCAGTACTTC.